The 26 T cell receptor beta chains below all came from one sample that was sequenced in a study of blood T cell repertoires in COVID-19. Profiling relied on immunoSEQ multiplex PCR, and the TCRdb table lists in-frame clones only, not all of them. The sample includes roughly 160,000 clones, roughly 90% of them seen just once. Sequencing was carried out using peripheral blood. The source of these receptors is a man aged 18 to 29 with COVID-19, enrolled during active disease.

The genes are TRBV28 and TRBJ1-5; 9 nucleotides match TRBD1. Germline V gene lookup returns CDR1 MDHEN and CDR2 SYDVKM. The CDR3 consists of 15 residues. V gave up 5 bases and J gave up 4 bases; unmatched junction bases: 6. CDR3 sequence (DNA): TGTGCCAGCAGTCAACAGGGGGCCCTTAATCAGCCCCAGCATTTT. Its translation: CASSQQGALNQPQHF.

V and J are TRBV4-1 and TRBJ1-5; D not resolved. The CDR3 has 16 residues. Trimming left V 3 bases short and J 1 base short, with 13 bases between. CDR1 is MGHRA, CDR2 YSYEKL, per germline. CDR3 region: CASSQGVVGSNQPQHF. CDR3 sequence (DNA): TGCGCCAGCAGCCAGGGAGTTGTAGGGAGCAATCAGCCCCAGCATTTT.

CDR3 sequence: CASSGLAGATQYF. For the CDR3, the DNA is TGTGCCAGCAGCGGACTAGCGGGAGCTACGCAGTATTTT. This chain links TRBV28 with TRBJ2-3; 13 bases align to TRBD2. Germline V gene sequence: CDR1 MDHEN, CDR2 SYDVKM. The CDR3 is 13 residues long. Trimming at V came to 6 bases and at J to 8 bases, leaving 2 bases not matched to a gene.

The gene calls are TRBV19 and TRBJ2-7; no definite D call. This CDR3 is built from 13 residues. CDR1 is LNHDA, CDR2 SQIVND, per germline (reference sequence). Trimming left V 5 bases short and J 7 bases short, with 15 bases between. The CDR3 DNA is TGTGCCAGTAGTCTTACACCGTTGAGGGAGCAGTACTTC. Translation gives CASSLTPLREQYF. Combining the CDR3 with reference TRBV19 and TRBJ2-7 gives the whole variable domain DGGITQSPKYLFRKEGQNVTLSCEQNLNHDAMYWYRQDPGQGLRLIYYSQIVNDFQKGDIAEGYSVSREKKESFPLTVTSAQKNPTAFYLCASSLTPLREQYFGPGTRLTVT.

The chain's CDR3 is CASSTSGSPKEQYF. The CDR3 nucleotides are TGCGCCAGCAGCACTAGCGGGAGTCCTAAAGAGCAGTACTTC. The J gene is TRBJ2-7, the V gene TRBV10-1, with 11 nucleotides matching TRBD2. Germline assignment: CDR1 WNHNN and CDR2 SYGVQD (reference sequence). This CDR3 is built from 14 residues. After removal of 6 bases from V and 7 bases from J, the junction contained 8 bases not matched to a gene.

The chain joins TRBV5-1 to TRBJ2-2; 7 bases are a match to TRBD2. The CDR3 covers 19 residues. Trimming took 2 bases from V and 0 from J; bases not matched to a gene: 13. Germline CDR1 is SGHRS and CDR2 is YFSETQ. As DNA, the CDR3 is TGCGCCAGCAGCTTAGGCCTTCCTCTAGCGGCCGCGAACACCGGGGAGCTGTTTTTT. Amino acids: CASSLGLPLAAANTGELFF. The variable domain in full, completed from reference TRBV5-1 and TRBJ2-2, reads KAGVTQTPRYLIKTRGQQVTLSCSPISGHRSVSWYQQTPGQGLQFLFEYFSETQRNKGNFPGRFSGRQFSNSRSEMNVSTLELGDSALYLCASSLGLPLAAANTGELFFGEGSRLTVL.

This sequence joins TRBV24-1 and TRBJ2-7, with D perhaps TRBD1 (5 bases). V lost 4 bases to trimming and J lost 1 base, with 13 bases between them. The length of the CDR3 is 15 residues. Looked up from germline, CDR1 is KGHDR and CDR2 is SFDVKD. The CDR3 coding sequence is TGTGCCACCAGTGACCAAAAGGACATTTCCTACGAGCAGTACTTC. Translation: CATSDQKDISYEQYF.

The V gene is TRBV29-1, the J gene TRBJ2-7, with 14 nucleotides matching TRBD2. Germline lookup yields CDR1 SQVTM and CDR2 ANQGSEA. The CDR3 is made up of 13 amino acids. Trimming at V came to 7 bases and at J to 6 bases, leaving 5 bases not matched to a gene. CDR3 DNA sequence: TGCAGCGGACTAGCGGGAGGGTCGGGCGAGCAGTACTTC. It specifies CSGLAGGSGEQYF.

The J gene is TRBJ1-2, the V gene TRBV28; no clear D. V lost 8 bases to trimming and J lost 4 bases, with 14 bases between them. Germline V CDR1 and CDR2: MDHEN, SYDVKM. The CDR3 is 13 residues long. The CDR3 reads CASGGGIRYGYTF. The CDR3 DNA reads as TGTGCCAGCGGCGGCGGGATCCGCTATGGCTACACCTTC.

The genes are TRBV9 and TRBJ2-2, with D tentatively TRBD2 (5 bases). Germline CDR1 SGDLS, CDR2 YYNGEE. There are 14 residues in the CDR3. Trimming shortened V by 0 bases and J by 6 bases, and 9 bases separated the two germline ends. The CDR3: CASSVARTAGELFF. The CDR3 nucleotides are TGTGCCAGCAGCGTAGCCAGGACTGCCGGGGAGCTGTTTTTT.

The chain joins TRBV2 to TRBJ2-2; D remains ambiguous. This CDR3 comprises 14 residues. Trimming cost V 4 bases and J 0 bases, with 6 bases left between them. In germline, CDR1 is SNHLY, CDR2 FYNNEI. DNA of the CDR3: TGTGCCAGCAGTGGTCGTACGAACACCGGGGAGCTGTTTTTT. Encoded protein: CASSGRTNTGELFF.

V and J are TRBV2 and TRBJ2-5; the match to TRBD1 covers 8 bases. The CDR3 extends over 13 amino acids. From germline, CDR1 is SNHLY and CDR2 FYNNEI. V dropped 4 bases and J dropped 3; count of bases not matched to a gene: 1. As DNA, the CDR3 is TGTGCCAGCAGTGGGACAGGGAAAGAGACCCAGTACTTC. Protein sequence: CASSGTGKETQYF.

This clone appeared a few times. The rearrangement uses TRBV10-3 and TRBJ1-4; a weak D match, TRBD1 (6 bases). Looked up from germline, CDR1 is ENHRY and CDR2 is SYGVKD. V was cut by 5 bases and J by 0 bases, with 16 bases left in between. The length of the CDR3 is 17 residues. The CDR3 coding sequence is TGTGCCATCAGTCCCGGGACACCCTCGGCAACTAATGAAAAACTGTTTTTT. Translated, it gives CAISPGTPSATNEKLFF.

The gene calls are TRBV9 and TRBJ2-1, with D perhaps matching TRBD2 (6 bases). Looked up from germline, CDR1 is SGDLS and CDR2 is YYNGEE. With 3 bases removed from V and 7 bases from J, the gap between germline ends came to 20 bases. The length of the CDR3 is 16 residues. CDR3 loop: CASSGPTSPSGNEQFF. The CDR3 region has the DNA TGTGCCAGCAGCGGACCCACTAGCCCATCGGGGAATGAGCAGTTCTTC.

The chain couples TRBV5-1 to TRBJ2-1; 11 bases fit TRBD2. The CDR3 loop spans 15 amino acids. After removal of 1 base from V and 7 bases from J, the junction contained 4 bases not matched to a gene. The germline gives CDR1 SGHRS, CDR2 YFSETQ. CDR3 amino acids: CASSLRLAGGNEQFF. The CDR3 DNA reads as TGCGCCAGCAGCTTGAGGCTAGCGGGAGGTAATGAGCAGTTCTTC.

The gene calls are TRBV5-1 and TRBJ1-6; TRBD1 matches 8 bases. V shed 3 bases, J shed 10 bases, and the junction held 9 bases outside the gene matches. Germline V CDR1 and CDR2: SGHRS, YFSETQ. CDR3 size: 15 residues. This CDR3 is CASSSGQGSSSPLHF. The CDR3 DNA is TGCGCCAGCAGCTCTGGACAGGGATCGAGCTCACCCCTCCACTTT.

V is TRBV7-2 and J is TRBJ2-1; 9 bases are shared with TRBD1. From germline, CDR1 is SGHTA and CDR2 FQGNSA. The CDR3 contains 16 residues. J lost 7 bases, V lost 6 bases, and 13 bases had no gene match. The CDR3 DNA reads as TGTGCCAGCAGAGTGACGGTAGGGACAGGGTGGAATGAGCAGTTCTTC. Translation gives CASRVTVGTGWNEQFF. Full variable domain (remainder filled in from reference TRBV7-2 and TRBJ2-1): GAGVSQSPSNKVTEKGKDVELRCDPISGHTALYWYRQSLGQGLEFLIYFQGNSAPDKSGLPSDRFSAERTGGSVSTLTIQRTQQEDSAVYLCASRVTVGTGWNEQFFGPGTRLTVL.

CDR3 nucleotide sequence: TGTGCCACCAGCAGGGGAGGAGTGGGGTACACTGAAGCTTTCTTT. Protein: CATSRGGVGYTEAFF. The J gene is TRBJ1-1, the V gene TRBV15; D is ambiguous. The CDR3 has 15 amino acids. Germline assignment: CDR1 LNHNV and CDR2 YYDKDF (reference sequence). The germline V and J ends were trimmed by 3 bases and 3 bases, with 14 bases remaining between them. The complete variable domain, with remaining parts taken from reference TRBV15 and TRBJ1-1, reads DAMVIQNPRYQVTQFGKPVTLSCSQTLNHNVMYWYQQKSSQAPKLLFHYYDKDFNNEADTPDNFQSRRPNTSFCFLDIRSPGLGDTAMYLCATSRGGVGYTEAFFGQGTRLTVV.

V and J are TRBV7-9 and TRBJ2-7; tentative D call: TRBD2 (5 bases). Germline assignment: CDR1 SEHNR and CDR2 FQNEAQ (reference sequence). V lost 0 bases and J lost 7, with 13 bases in between. The CDR3 covers 14 residues. CDR3 residues: CASSLAGLSLEQYF. Written as DNA, the CDR3 is TGTGCCAGCAGCTTAGCCGGACTTTCTTTGGAGCAGTACTTC.

J is TRBJ2-3 and V is TRBV11-2, with D unclear. This CDR3 has 14 amino acids. The V end was cut by 2 bases, the J end by 3 bases, with 9 bases between. Per the germline V gene, CDR1 is SGHAT and CDR2 is FQNNGV. DNA for the CDR3: TGTGCCAGCAGCTTAAGTGTTAGTACAGATACGCAGTATTTT. Its protein product is CASSLSVSTDTQYF.

V and J are TRBV5-1 and TRBJ2-2; no firm D call. The CDR3 has 15 amino acids. Germline V gives CDR1 SGHRS, CDR2 YFSETQ. V was trimmed by 0 bases and J by 3 bases, leaving 9 bases between them. The CDR3 sequence: CASSLVGIDTGELFF. CDR3 DNA sequence: TGCGCCAGCAGCTTGGTGGGCATCGACACCGGGGAGCTGTTTTTT.

Only one count was recorded for this clone. The rearrangement joins TRBV11-2 to TRBJ2-2, with TRBD1 matching over 7 bases. Per the germline V gene, CDR1 is SGHAT and CDR2 is FQNNGV. CDR3 length equals 18 residues. With V trimmed by 0 bases and J by 1 base, 8 bases remained unmatched. CDR3 sequence: CASSLEVRQGWNTGELFF. In nucleotides, the CDR3 is TGTGCCAGCAGCTTAGAAGTGAGACAGGGATGGAACACCGGGGAGCTGTTTTTT.

The chain joins TRBV7-2 to TRBJ1-1; 7 bases agree with TRBD1. V was pared by 6 bases and J by 4 bases, with 5 bases of the junction left unmatched. The germline CDR1 and CDR2 sequences are SGHTA and FQGNSA. The CDR3 contains 13 residues. The CDR3 is CASRFTGVTEAFF. The CDR3 coding sequence is TGTGCCAGCAGATTTACAGGGGTCACTGAAGCTTTCTTT.

The chain recombines TRBV6-5 with TRBJ1-4; TRBD1 is a possible D gene (6 bases). The ends were cut back, 2 bases at V and 12 bases at J, with 19 bases in the middle. CDR3 length: 15 amino acids. Germline V lookup: CDR1 MNHEY, CDR2 SVGAGI. CDR3 loop: CASSYQTGTREELFF. CDR3 sequence (DNA): TGTGCCAGCAGTTACCAGACAGGTACGCGAGAAGAACTGTTTTTT.

The chain combines TRBV19 with TRBJ2-5; 8 nucleotides match TRBD1. The CDR3 is 14 amino acids. The germline V gene has CDR1 LNHDA and CDR2 SQIVND (reference sequence). V gave up 7 bases and J gave up 4 bases; unmatched junction bases: 8. The CDR3 nucleotides are TGTGCCAGTAAACCTCAGGGGGCGGGAGAGACCCAGTACTTC. Translation gives CASKPQGAGETQYF.

In this sample, this clone turned up once. The gene calls are TRBV15 and TRBJ2-7; tentative D call: TRBD2 (5 bases). CDR3 length: 17 amino acids. Germline lookup yields CDR1 LNHNV and CDR2 YYDKDF (reference sequence). V was shortened by 3 bases and J by 2 bases, with 20 bases between the two germline ends. The CDR3 loop is CATSSGIVGKAAYEQYF. The CDR3 nucleotides read TGTGCCACCAGCAGCGGGATAGTTGGTAAGGCCGCCTACGAGCAGTACTTC.